The subject of this entry is one T cell receptor beta chain. The data originate from a study of blood T cell repertoires in COVID-19. Libraries were prepared by immunoSEQ multiplex PCR; TCRdb keeps only in-frame clonotypes and omits some of them. This table holds under 95,000 clones, 65% to 90% found once. V lost 1 base and J 6 bases, leaving 16 bases between the germline ends. The CDR3 has 15 amino acids. In germline, CDR1 is MGHDK, CDR2 SYGVNS. This clonotype was obtained from a woman of 80 years or more with acute or convalescent COVID-19. The V gene is TRBV25-1, the J gene TRBJ2-7; D is possibly TRBD1 (6 bases). Input material: peripheral blood. The CDR3 loop is CASSELGTGLGEQYF. As DNA, the CDR3 is TGTGCCAGCAGTGAATTGGGAACAGGGTTGGGCGAGCAGTACTTC.